What follows are 27 T cell receptor beta chains derived from one specimen sequenced in a study of regulatory T cells in long-lasting Graves disease. Time point of the sample: newly diagnosed GD, antithyroid drugs for less than 3 months. PBMCs were the source of the RNA used for TCR sequencing. Assembly of TCR beta libraries relied on iRepertoire HTBI primers together with Arm-PCR of CDR3 regions. TCRdb called the multiplex PCR reads again in MiXCR, with one record for every CDR3 protein. Here the sample spans hundreds of thousands of distinct CDR3 sequences, about 15% being singletons. These same records also appear under a second study, on T cells in Graves' hyperthyroidism and ophthalmopathy.

The sample here was peripheral blood mononuclear cells (PBMCs), taken at new diagnosis, from a patient treated with antithyroid drugs. Receptors were obtained from a young woman with Graves disease.

This clonotype was counted only a few times. The V gene is TRBV28, the J gene TRBJ2-4, with TRBD2 matching 7 bases. The CDR3 covers 17 residues. Germline CDR1 and CDR2: MDHEN and SYDVKM. The trim removed 4 bases at V and 8 bases at J, leaving 17 bases unmatched. DNA for the CDR3: TGTGCCAGCAGTTCTCGCACGGGGGGATTTGTAGGGGACATTCAGTACTTC. Protein: CASSSRTGGFVGDIQYF.

This clonotype turned up a few times. The CDR3 carries no conserved terminal phenylalanine or tryptophan, so it likely arises from a read error. The chain employs TRBV7-8 and TRBJ2-1; a possible D gene is TRBD1 (6 bases). This CDR3 contains 14 residues. Germline values: CDR1 SGHVS, CDR2 FQNEAQ. V dropped 8 bases and J dropped 6 bases, with 17 bases sitting between them. The DNA for the CDR3 is TGTGCCAGCCACTCGGCGGCAGGGGTCAATGAGCAGTTCCTC. It codes for CASHSAAGVNEQFL.

This clonotype showed up just a few times. The chain uses TRBV10-3 and TRBJ2-1; the match to TRBD2 covers 9 bases. From germline, CDR1 is ENHRY and CDR2 SYGVKD. The V gene end was trimmed by 3 bases and the J gene end by 8 bases; junction bases not matched to a gene: 11. The CDR3 is made up of 16 amino acids. The CDR3 DNA reads TGTGCCATCAGTGAACAGGATAGCGGGAGTTCGGATGAGCAGTTCTTC. It yields the protein CAISEQDSGSSDEQFF.

This clonotype occurred many times. The chain carries TRBV24-1 and TRBJ2-5, with D uncertain. This CDR3 spans 14 amino acids. Germline assignment: CDR1 KGHDR and CDR2 SFDVKD. Trimming shortened V by 2 bases and J by 5 bases, and 11 bases separated the two germline ends. CDR3 DNA sequence: TGTGCCACCAGTGATTACAGCAGATCGGAGACCCAGTACTTC. Its protein is CATSDYSRSETQYF.

This clonotype occurred many times. This sequence joins TRBV24-1 and TRBJ1-5; D call uncertain. V was pared by 4 bases and J by 4 bases, with 16 bases between. This CDR3 is 16 amino acids long. Germline loops: CDR1 KGHDR, CDR2 SFDVKD. CDR3 DNA: TGTGCCACCAGTGACCTGACGTCTCCCGTTAATCAGCCCCAGCATTTT. This sequence encodes CATSDLTSPVNQPQHF.

The rearrangement joins TRBV20-1 to TRBJ2-2, with 8 bases identical to TRBD2. The CDR3 has 15 residues. Per the germline V gene, CDR1 is DFQATT and CDR2 is SNEGSKA (reference sequence). Trimming removed 6 bases from V and 3 bases from J; junction bases left unmatched: 9. CDR3 nucleotide sequence: TGCAGTGCCGTAGGAACTAGCGGATACACCGGGGAGCTGTTTTTT. Translation: CSAVGTSGYTGELFF.

The genes are TRBV6-2 or TRBV6-3 and TRBJ1-6, with a possible D match to TRBD1 (5 bases). With 2 bases removed from V and 11 bases from J, the gap between germline ends came to 13 bases. CDR3 length: 14 residues. Germline V lookup: CDR1 MNHEY, CDR2 SVGEGT. CDR3 region: CASSYGQGSPPLHF. The CDR3 bases are TGTGCCAGCAGTTACGGTCAGGGTTCTCCACCCCTCCACTTT.

The chain combines TRBV19 with TRBJ1-1; D gene unclear. This CDR3 comprises 15 residues. Trimming pared 2 bases from V and 2 bases from J, leaving 12 bases between. Germline values: CDR1 LNHDA, CDR2 SQIVND (reference sequence). The CDR3 DNA reads TGTGCCAGTAGTATATCGGAACAGACCAACACTGAAGCTTTCTTT. Translation: CASSISEQTNTEAFF.

The chain links TRBV7-3 to TRBJ2-7; 8 nucleotides agree with TRBD1. Looked up from germline, CDR1 is SGHTA and CDR2 is FQGTGA. The CDR3 is 15 residues long. Trimming at V came to 4 bases and at J to 4 bases, leaving 9 bases not matched to a gene. CDR3 DNA: TGTGCCAGCAGCTCGAAGGCCGGGACAGGTTACGAGCAGTACTTC. Amino acids: CASSSKAGTGYEQYF.

This clonotype was observed at least ten times. V is TRBV28 and J is TRBJ2-7; D remains ambiguous. Germline V gene data show CDR1 as MDHEN and CDR2 as SYDVKM. Trimming shortened V by 8 bases and J by 0 bases, and 17 bases separated the two germline ends. The CDR3 spans 15 residues. Here the CDR3 DNA reads TGTGCCAGCCTTAGCCACGTCGACTCCTCCTACGAGCAGTACTTC. This sequence encodes CASLSHVDSSYEQYF.

This clonotype was observed a few times. This may come from a read error, since a much larger clone is one base off. V usage is TRBV7-2 and J usage is TRBJ1-2; D remains ambiguous. This CDR3 is 14 amino acids long. Germline CDR1 SGHTA, CDR2 FQGNSA. DNA for the CDR3: TGTGCCGGCAGCCCTAATCGGGCGGGCTATGGCTACACCTTC. Translated, it gives CAGSPNRAGYGYTF.

This clonotype was detected only a few times. A much larger clone sits a single nucleotide away, making a read error possible. The rearrangement joins TRBV7-8 to TRBJ2-3, with 8 bases matching TRBD1. Germline assignment: CDR1 SGHVS and CDR2 FQNEAQ. The junction had 11 bases not matched to a gene; V was cut back by 5 bases and J by 4 bases. The length of the CDR3 is 16 residues. CDR3: CASSEETGAGPDTQYF. The CDR3 nucleotides read TGTGCCAGCAGCGAAGAGACAGGGGCGGGTCCAGATACGCAGTATTTT.

In its sample, this clonotype was seen a few times. The chain uses TRBV20-1 and TRBJ2-1, with TRBD2 identical over 7 bases. This CDR3 has 15 amino acids. The junction had 8 bases not matched to a gene; V was cut back by 1 base and J by 5 bases. From germline, CDR1 is DFQATT and CDR2 SNEGSKA (reference sequence). The CDR3 is CSARGGRAFNNEQFF. The CDR3 coding sequence is TGCAGTGCTAGAGGAGGGAGGGCCTTTAACAATGAGCAGTTCTTC.

The CDR3 region has the DNA TGTGCCAGCAGCTTAGGGTGGCAGAGTCCAGATACGCAGTATTTT. Amino acids: CASSLGWQSPDTQYF. The gene calls are TRBV11-2 and TRBJ2-3; D gene uncertain. The length of the CDR3 is 15 residues. Germline CDR1 is SGHAT and CDR2 is FQNNGV. V lost 1 base to trimming and J lost 4 bases, with 12 bases between them.

V gene TRBV28 combines with J gene TRBJ1-2; TRBD1 matches 7 bases. From germline, CDR1 is MDHEN and CDR2 SYDVKM. The J segment lost 3 bases and the V segment lost 2 bases, leaving 12 bases of the junction unmatched. This CDR3 region has 17 residues. This chain's CDR3 is CASSLPGDSRPDYGYTF. The CDR3 DNA reads as TGTGCCAGCAGTTTACCCGGGGACAGTCGACCCGACTATGGCTACACCTTC.

About this clonotype itself: Given a much more abundant clone one base away, this may be a read error. As the CDR3 is not closed by the conserved phenylalanine or tryptophan, this likely results from a read error. The rearrangement uses TRBV6-2 or TRBV6-3 and TRBJ1-2; D unclear. Trimming shortened V by 0 bases and J by 0 bases, and 11 bases separated the two germline ends. CDR3 length equals 16 residues. CDR1 is MNHEY and CDR2 is SVGEGT in the germline V gene. CDR3 bases: TGTGCCAGCAGTTACTCAGGAGCAGGATCTAACTATGGCTACACCCTC. It is translated as CASSYSGAGSNYGYTL.

This clonotype appeared many times. The chain employs TRBV11-2 and TRBJ2-2, with 13 bases lining up with TRBD2. The germline CDR1 and CDR2 sequences are SGHAT and FQNNGV. V shed 5 bases and J 7 bases; nucleotides not matched to a gene: 10. CDR3 length: 17 amino acids. CDR3 in amino acids: CASSTRLAGGGIGELFF. The DNA of the CDR3 is TGTGCCAGCAGCACTAGACTAGCGGGAGGCGGGATCGGGGAGCTGTTTTTT.

This clonotype was counted at least ten times. In DNA, the CDR3 is TGTGCCAGCAGTTACATGCAGGCCCTCAATCAGCCCCAGCATTTT. This sequence encodes CASSYMQALNQPQHF. This chain joins TRBV6-5 and TRBJ1-5; D is undetermined. Deletions cut 2 bases from V and 3 bases from J, with 11 bases between. This CDR3 has 15 residues. Germline assignment: CDR1 MNHEY and CDR2 SVGAGI.

On this clonotype itself: This may come from a read error, since a much larger clone is one base off. The rearrangement links TRBV7-9 to TRBJ1-1, with D perhaps TRBD1 (5 bases). Trimming took 2 bases from V and 6 from J, leaving 19 bases between them. The CDR3 extends over 16 amino acids. Germline V gene data show CDR1 as SEHNR and CDR2 as FQNEAQ (reference sequence). CDR3 residues: CASSLQYGGLNAEAFF. The CDR3, as DNA: TGTGCCAGCAGCTTACAATATGGGGGACTTAACGCTGAAGCTTTCTTT.

This clonotype has only a few counts. The CDR3 spells CASSLAKEYEQYF. The CDR3 coding sequence is TGCGCCAGCAGCTTGGCCAAGGAATACGAGCAGTATTTT. The rearrangement uses TRBV5-1 and TRBJ2-3; D unclear. V was trimmed by 0 bases and J by 11 bases, leaving 13 bases between them. Germline-derived CDR1 and CDR2 are SGHRS and YFSETQ. This CDR3 comprises 13 residues.

Notes on this clonotype: This may arise from a read error, as a much more abundant clone is one base away. The chain links TRBV2 to TRBJ2-1, with 9 bases lining up with TRBD2. The DNA end is more similar to TRBJ2-5, so the J call may be wrong. The CDR3 sequence is 15 residues long. CDR1 SNHLY and CDR2 FYNNEI come from the germline V gene. CDR3 coding DNA: TGTGCCACCGACCTAAAGCTAGCGGGACGTGGGACCCAGTACTTC. Translation gives CATDLKLAGRGTQYF.

This chain joins TRBV10-2 and TRBJ1-1; TRBD1 aligns across 7 bases. After removal of 6 bases from V and 2 bases from J, the junction contained 9 bases not matched to a gene. Per the germline V gene, CDR1 is WSHSY and CDR2 is SAAADI. CDR3 length: 15 amino acids. As DNA, the CDR3 is TGCGCCAGCAGGGACACGGGACAGCCAAACACTGAAGCTTTCTTT. Translated: CASRDTGQPNTEAFF.

This clonotype came up a few times. This chain uses TRBV19 with TRBJ2-2, with 10 positions matching TRBD2. Germline V gene sequence: CDR1 LNHDA, CDR2 SQIVND (reference sequence). V shed 6 bases and J 0 bases; nucleotides not matched to a gene: 13. There are 19 residues in the CDR3. CDR3 amino acids: CASRQGVLAGGTNTGELFF. In DNA, the CDR3 is TGTGCCAGTAGACAGGGGGTGTTAGCGGGAGGTACGAACACCGGGGAGCTGTTTTTT. The variable domain in full, with the rest retrieved from reference TRBV19 and TRBJ2-2, is DGGITQSPKYLFRKEGQNVTLSCEQNLNHDAMYWYRQDPGQGLRLIYYSQIVNDFQKGDIAEGYSVSREKKESFPLTVTSAQKNPTAFYLCASRQGVLAGGTNTGELFFGEGSRLTVL.

The V call is TRBV20-1, the J call TRBJ2-3, with a tentative D call TRBD2 (5 bases). The germline V gene encodes CDR1 DFQATT and CDR2 SNEGSKA (reference sequence). Trimming stripped 3 bases from V and 2 bases from J, with 9 bases between. CDR3 length equals 13 residues. CDR3 in amino acids: CSASIGNTDTQYF. DNA for the CDR3: TGCAGTGCTAGCATCGGGAACACAGATACGCAGTATTTT.

This clonotype was seen more than once but under ten times. The CDR3 bases are TGTGCCAGCCGGGCAGTGCGGGGCTGGTCCGGGGAGCTGTTTTTT. This gives the protein CASRAVRGWSGELFF. The chain carries TRBV19 and TRBJ2-2, with a tentative D call TRBD2 (6 bases). Germline lookup yields CDR1 LNHDA and CDR2 SQIVND (reference sequence). The CDR3 runs to 15 residues. V gave up 9 bases and J gave up 6 bases, with 20 bases separating them. Variable domain in full (rest from reference TRBV19 and TRBJ2-2): DGGITQSPKYLFRKEGQNVTLSCEQNLNHDAMYWYRQDPGQGLRLIYYSQIVNDFQKGDIAEGYSVSREKKESFPLTVTSAQKNPTAFYLCASRAVRGWSGELFFGEGSRLTVL.

The V and J genes are TRBV7-8 and TRBJ2-7, with a possible D match to TRBD1 (6 bases). The germline CDR1 and CDR2 sequences are SGHVS and FQNEAQ. V dropped 2 bases and J dropped 5 bases, with 19 bases sitting between them. The CDR3 loop spans 16 amino acids. The CDR3 DNA is TGTGCCAGCAGCTTAAATGTGATGGGGGCAGGGGACGAGCAGTACTTC. This translates into CASSLNVMGAGDEQYF.

The chain combines TRBV29-1 with TRBJ2-5; TRBD1 aligns across 7 bases. From germline, CDR1 is SQVTM and CDR2 ANQGSEA. The V segment lost 2 bases and the J segment 7 bases; nucleotides outside the gene matches: 13. The CDR3 is made up of 15 amino acids. The CDR3 coding sequence is TGCAGCGTTGAAAAAACAGGGGTCCCTCGGGGGACCCAGTACTTC. Translating it yields CSVEKTGVPRGTQYF.